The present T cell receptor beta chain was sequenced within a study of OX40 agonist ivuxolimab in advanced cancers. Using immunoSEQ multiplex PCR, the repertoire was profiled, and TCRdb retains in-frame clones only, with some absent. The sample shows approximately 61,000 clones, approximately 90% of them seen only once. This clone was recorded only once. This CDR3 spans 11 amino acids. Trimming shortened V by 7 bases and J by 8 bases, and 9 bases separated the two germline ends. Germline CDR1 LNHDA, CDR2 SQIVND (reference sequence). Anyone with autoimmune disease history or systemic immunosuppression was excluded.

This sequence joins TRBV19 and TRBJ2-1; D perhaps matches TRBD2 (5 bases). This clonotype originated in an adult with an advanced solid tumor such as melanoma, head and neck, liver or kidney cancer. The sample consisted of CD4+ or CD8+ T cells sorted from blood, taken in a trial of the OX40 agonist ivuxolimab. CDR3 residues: CASTEGHEQFF. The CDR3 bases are TGTGCCAGTACCGAGGGCCATGAGCAGTTCTTC.